This T cell receptor (beta chain) was recovered during a study of blood T cell repertoires in COVID-19. How the authors handled the data: From reference gene primer amplification, estimates of nucleated cell counts were derived. This table comes from immunoSEQ multiplex PCR, and its TCRdb copy is limited to in-frame clones, with some not included. That table furnishes V, J and clone size, whereas the DNA furnished D and trimming. The sample includes roughly 250,000 clones, more than 70% of them seen just once. This clone came up a few times. From germline, CDR1 is SGHTS and CDR2 YDEGEE. V lost 0 bases and J lost 3, with 18 bases in between. The CDR3 is 17 residues long.

The genes are TRBV5-8 and TRBJ1-2; D unclear. This receptor was taken from a woman in her fifties or sixties with acute or convalescent COVID-19. Material for sequencing was peripheral blood. In DNA, the CDR3 is TGTGCCAGCAGCTTGGGCCTTCGTGGTAGAGGAGACTATGGCTACACCTTC. Protein product: CASSLGLRGRGDYGYTF.